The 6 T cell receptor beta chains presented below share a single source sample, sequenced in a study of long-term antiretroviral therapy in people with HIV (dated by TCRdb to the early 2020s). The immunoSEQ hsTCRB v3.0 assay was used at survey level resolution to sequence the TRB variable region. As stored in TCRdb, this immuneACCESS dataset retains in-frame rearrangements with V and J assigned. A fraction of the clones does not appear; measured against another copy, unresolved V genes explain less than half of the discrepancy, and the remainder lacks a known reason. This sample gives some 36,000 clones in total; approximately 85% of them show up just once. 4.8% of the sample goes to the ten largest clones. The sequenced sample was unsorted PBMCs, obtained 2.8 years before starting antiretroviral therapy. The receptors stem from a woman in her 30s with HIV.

CDR3: CASGLGTSGQETQYF. CDR3 in DNA: TGTGCTAGTGGTTTGGGGACTAGCGGGCAAGAGACCCAGTACTTC. The rearrangement links TRBV12-5 to TRBJ2-5, with TRBD2 matching over 11 bases. J gave up 2 bases and V 1 base, and 0 bases lay outside the gene matches. Looked up from germline, CDR1 is LGHNT and CDR2 is FRNRAP. The CDR3 extends over 15 amino acids.

The CDR3 DNA reads as TGTGCCAGCAGCTTACTAGGGACAGGGATCAATAATTCACCCCTCCACTTT. This gives the protein CASSLLGTGINNSPLHF. The chain joins TRBV7-9 to TRBJ1-6, with 9 nucleotides matching TRBD1. This CDR3 has 17 residues. The V and J ends lost 2 bases and 5 bases, in that order; junction bases with no gene match: 7. Germline CDR1 SEHNR, CDR2 FQNEAQ (reference sequence).

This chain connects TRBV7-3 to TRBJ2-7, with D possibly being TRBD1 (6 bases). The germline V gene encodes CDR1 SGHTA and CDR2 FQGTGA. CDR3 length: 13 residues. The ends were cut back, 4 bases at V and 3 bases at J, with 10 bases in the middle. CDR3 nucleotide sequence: TGTGCCAGCAGCTCCCAGGGGATCTACGAGCAGTACGTC. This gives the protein CASSSQGIYEQYV.

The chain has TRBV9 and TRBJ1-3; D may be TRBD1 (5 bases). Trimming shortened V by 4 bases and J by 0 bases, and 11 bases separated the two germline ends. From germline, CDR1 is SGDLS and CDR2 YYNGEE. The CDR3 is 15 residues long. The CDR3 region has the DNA TGTGCCAGCAGCACAGGCTTCTACTCTGGAAACACCATATATTTT. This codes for CASSTGFYSGNTIYF.

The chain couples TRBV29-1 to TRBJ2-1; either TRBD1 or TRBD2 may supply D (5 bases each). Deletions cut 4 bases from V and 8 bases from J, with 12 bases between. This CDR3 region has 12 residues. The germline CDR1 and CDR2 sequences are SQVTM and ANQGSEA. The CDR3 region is CSVAEGRDEQFF. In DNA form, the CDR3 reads TGCAGCGTTGCTGAGGGGCGGGATGAGCAGTTCTTC.

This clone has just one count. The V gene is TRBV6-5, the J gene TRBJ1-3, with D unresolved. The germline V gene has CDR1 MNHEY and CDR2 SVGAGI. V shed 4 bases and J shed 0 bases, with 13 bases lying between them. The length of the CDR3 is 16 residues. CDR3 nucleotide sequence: TGTGCCAGCAGTTCTTTCCGTCCTACCTCTGGAAACACCATATATTTT. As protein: CASSSFRPTSGNTIYF.